These T cell receptor beta chains were read from a single sample in a study of shared clonotypes between healthy human individuals. This table comes from immunoSEQ multiplex PCR, and its TCRdb copy is limited to in-frame clones, with some not included. The sample consists of a few hundred thousand clones, roughly 87% of them appearing once. Sequenced sample: memory CD8+ T cells sorted from blood. The origin of the receptors is a man between 18 and 35 years old in good health. CDR3s include the opening cysteine and the closing phenylalanine or tryptophan. D genes are given only for firm matches. Clone size is given for some rows only: seen once, a few or many times, or a class if the clone is expanded.

J gene,clone size,V gene,D gene,CDR3 DNA,CDR3 protein
TRBJ2-1,-,TRBV7-9,TRBD2,TGTGCCAGCAGTCCGCGGGAGGGTTCCTACAATGAGCAGTTCTTC,CASSPREGSYNEQFF
TRBJ1-1,once,TRBV6-6,-,TGTGCCAGCAGTTACGGGGTAATCGACACTGAAGCTTTCTTT,CASSYGVIDTEAFF
TRBJ1-5,-,TRBV18,-,TGTGCCAGCTCACTGGGACGGGGGCATCAGCCCCAGCATTTT,CASSLGRGHQPQHF
TRBJ1-1,-,TRBV6-5,-,TGTGCCAGCCTGGAGGCTGGGAACACTGAAGCTTTCTTT,CASLEAGNTEAFF
TRBJ1-2,-,TRBV7-9,-,TGTGCCAGCAGCCATACTACGGGATCCGATGGCTACACCTTC,CASSHTTGSDGYTF
TRBJ2-7,-,TRBV9,TRBD1,TGTGCCAGCAGCGCCGGACAGGGGGCTTCCTACGAGCAGTACTTC,CASSAGQGASYEQYF
TRBJ2-1,once,TRBV15,TRBD2,TGTGCCACCAGCAGGGGAGCGGGAGCCCAAAATGAGCAGTTCTTC,CATSRGAGAQNEQFF
TRBJ1-5,once,TRBV28,-,TGTGCCAGCAGCCCCCGTCCCTGGTTCAATCAGCCCCAGCATTTT,CASSPRPWFNQPQHF
TRBJ2-5,-,TRBV7-2,-,TGTGCCAGCAGCTTACGACCGGAGACCCAGTACTTC,CASSLRPETQYF
TRBJ2-7,-,TRBV7-9,TRBD2,TGTGCCAGCGGGGGACTAGCGGGAGGCCTCTCCTCCTACGAGCAGTACTTC,CASGGLAGGLSSYEQYF
TRBJ2-2,-,TRBV7-9,TRBD2,TGTGCCAGCATCTCGGTCCTAGCGGGAGCTCATACCGGGGAGCTGTTTTTT,CASISVLAGAHTGELFF
TRBJ1-1,-,TRBV27,-,TGTGCCAGCAGTCCACAAGGCGATGAAGCTTTCTTT,CASSPQGDEAFF
TRBJ2-7,-,TRBV29-1,-,TGCAGCGTTGAAGACCGGGACACCTCCTACGAGCAGTACTTC,CSVEDRDTSYEQYF
TRBJ1-5,once,TRBV6-1,TRBD1,TGTGCCAGCAGTGAAGCGCGGGCAGGGGGGGTCAATCAGCCCCAGCATTTT,CASSEARAGGVNQPQHF
TRBJ2-7,-,TRBV6-5,-,TGTGCCAGCAGTTTCCAGGGGCCACCCTACGAGCAGTACTTC,CASSFQGPPYEQYF
TRBJ2-1,once,TRBV5-6,TRBD1,TGTGCCAGCAGCTTAACAGGGGGACTTCGAGGGAATGAGCAGTTCTTC,CASSLTGGLRGNEQFF
TRBJ2-7,-,TRBV9,-,TGTGCCAGCAGCGTAGGGGTAGCGCCCCACGAGCAGTACTTC,CASSVGVAPHEQYF
TRBJ1-1,-,TRBV27,TRBD1,TGTGCCATCAAACAGGGGGCTGAAGCTTTCTTT,CAIKQGAEAFF
TRBJ1-1,-,TRBV10-3,TRBD1,TGTGCCATCAGTGAGCCGGACAGGGGCGGTGAAGCTTTCTTT,CAISEPDRGGEAFF
TRBJ2-1,-,TRBV19,TRBD1,TGTGCCAGTAGTATAGACGGGACAGGGCTCGATTATGAGCAGTTCTTC,CASSIDGTGLDYEQFF
TRBJ2-1,-,TRBV29-1,TRBD2,TGCAGCGTTAGTGGGACTAGCTCTTACCATGAGCAGTTCTTC,CSVSGTSSYHEQFF
TRBJ2-5,-,TRBV27,-,TGTGCCAGCAGTGCCGACGAGTTGGGAAGACAAGAGACCCAGTACTTC,CASSADELGRQETQYF
TRBJ1-5,-,TRBV2,TRBD1,TGTGCCAGCAGTATGACAGGGGACAGCAATCAGCCCCAGCATTTT,CASSMTGDSNQPQHF
TRBJ2-3,-,TRBV4-3,TRBD2,TGCGCCAGCAGCCAAGGGACTAGCGGAGTGTATACGCAGTATTTT,CASSQGTSGVYTQYF
TRBJ2-7,-,TRBV27,-,TGTGCCAGCAGTCTCCGGGACGGGAGCTCCTACGAGCAGTACTTC,CASSLRDGSSYEQYF
TRBJ2-5,-,TRBV13,TRBD1,TGTGCCAGCAGCTGGACAGGGGGCGGAGAGACCCAGTACTTC,CASSWTGGGETQYF
TRBJ2-1,-,TRBV28,-,TGTGCCAGCAGTTTAGGTCTCGAGCAGTTCTTC,CASSLGLEQFF
TRBJ2-1,-,TRBV27,-,TGTGCCAGCAGTTTTACGGGGTTTAATGAGCAGTTCTTC,CASSFTGFNEQFF
TRBJ2-3,-,TRBV10-3,TRBD2,TGTGCCATCAGTGATACTAGCGGGAGCACAGATACGCAGTATTTT,CAISDTSGSTDTQYF
TRBJ1-4,-,TRBV4-1,TRBD1,TGCGCCAGCAGCCGAGACCCTCCGACAGGGGAAGATGAAAAACTGTTTTTT,CASSRDPPTGEDEKLFF
TRBJ2-3,-,TRBV14,TRBD1,TGTGCCAGCAGCCATGCGACAGGGGTCACCACAGATACGCAGTATTTT,CASSHATGVTTDTQYF
TRBJ1-6,-,TRBV4-1,-,TGCGCCAGCAGCCAGGGGTACAATTATAATTCACCCCTCCACTTT,CASSQGYNYNSPLHF
TRBJ2-7,-,TRBV5-1,-,TGCGCCAGCAGCTTGGCCTCAGGAGGATACGAGCAGTACTTC,CASSLASGGYEQYF
TRBJ2-3,-,TRBV5-1,TRBD2,TGCGCCAGCGGATTACTAGCGGGGGGTAGCACAGATACGCAGTATTTT,CASGLLAGGSTDTQYF
TRBJ1-6,few,TRBV27,TRBD1,TGTGCCAGCAGTATTGGACAGGGGTATAGATCACCCCTCCACTTT,CASSIGQGYRSPLHF
TRBJ1-5,-,TRBV4-1,TRBD1,TGCGCCAGCAGCCTAACTCGACAGGGAGGGCAGCCCCAGCATTTT,CASSLTRQGGQPQHF
TRBJ1-5,-,TRBV6-1,TRBD1,TGTGCCAGCAGTGAATTCGACAGGGGTCAGCCCCAGCATTTT,CASSEFDRGQPQHF
TRBJ1-2,-,TRBV27,-,TGTGCCAGCACGAGTTCCGGGCAGGCAAGCCTCTATGGCTACACCTTC,CASTSSGQASLYGYTF
TRBJ2-7,few,TRBV29-1,-,TGCAGCGTTCTCCCCGAGACAGACTACGAGCAGTACTTC,CSVLPETDYEQYF
TRBJ2-7,-,TRBV10-2,-,TGCGCCAGCCGTACTTACCAGGGTTCTTACGAGCAGTACTTC,CASRTYQGSYEQYF
TRBJ2-7,-,TRBV10-1,-,TGCGCCAGCAGTGAGAGCAGGTCTCCCTACGAGCAGTACTTC,CASSESRSPYEQYF
TRBJ2-2,-,TRBV11-2,TRBD2,TGTGCCAGCAGCCCATCCCTAGCGGGGGGGAACACCGGGGAGCTGTTTTTT,CASSPSLAGGNTGELFF
TRBJ1-2,-,TRBV28,TRBD1,TGTGCCAGCAGTCTCACACAGGGGGCAAACTATGGCTACACCTTC,CASSLTQGANYGYTF
TRBJ2-7,-,TRBV30,TRBD1,TGTGCCTGGAGTCGGGACAGGGACGAGCAGTACTTC,CAWSRDRDEQYF
TRBJ2-6,-,TRBV5-6,-,TGTGCCAGCAGCTCTACAGGTTCTGGGGCCAACGTCCTGACTTTC,CASSSTGSGANVLTF
TRBJ2-7,many,TRBV6-5,-,TGTGCCAGCAGTTACTCCGCGGCCGGCGAGCAGTACTTC,CASSYSAAGEQYF
TRBJ1-2,many,TRBV7-9,TRBD1,TGTGCCAGCAGCTTAAAGGGACAGACGACCTATGGCTACACCTTC,CASSLKGQTTYGYTF
TRBJ1-4,-,TRBV30,-,TGTGCCTGGACAGGGGCAACTAATGAAAAACTGTTTTTT,CAWTGATNEKLFF
TRBJ1-5,-,TRBV2,-,TGTGCCAGCAGTGAGGAGGGCAGCGGCAATCAGCCCCAGCATTTT,CASSEEGSGNQPQHF
TRBJ1-2,-,TRBV5-1,-,TGCGCCAGCCGTAGGGGTGGTGGCTACACCTTC,CASRRGGGYTF
TRBJ1-1,-,TRBV27,TRBD1,TGTGCCAGCAGGACAGGGTTGGCGAACACTGAAGCTTTCTTT,CASRTGLANTEAFF
TRBJ2-1,-,TRBV28,-,TGTGCCAGCAGTCCAGGACCCGCCAATGAGCAGTTCTTC,CASSPGPANEQFF